A single sample is the source of the 2 T cell receptor beta chains below, sequenced in a study of beta chain features in type 1 diabetes. Of the isolated RNA, all was reverse transcribed, and so the sequenced material was expressed TCRB transcripts. The protocol was immunoSEQ multiplex PCR, while the TCRdb copy is restricted to in-frame clones and leaves out a portion. The table includes 200,000 to 300,000 clones, approximately 11% detected once. Whole-study findings and limits: Type 1 diabetes patients had moderately but significantly shorter TCRB CDR3s in all four CD4+ subsets.

For these TCRs, the target antigens are not known. The sequencing sample was made of naive CD4+ T cells from blood. All receptors come from a man aged 30-40 years with type 1 diabetes.

This clone was found a few times. The rearrangement uses TRBV6-1 and TRBJ2-5, with D perhaps TRBD1 (5 bases). The ends were cut back, 8 bases at V and 2 bases at J, with 15 bases in the middle. Germline CDR1 is MNHNS and CDR2 is SASEGT. There are 14 residues in the CDR3. DNA for the CDR3: TGTGCCAGCGGCCCCCGACAGTCACAAGAGACCCAGTACTTC. Protein sequence: CASGPRQSQETQYF.

This clone turned up a few times. The J gene is TRBJ2-3, the V gene TRBV2; tentative D call: TRBD2 (6 bases). V shed 6 bases and J shed 4 bases, with 14 bases lying between them. The germline gives CDR1 SNHLY, CDR2 FYNNEI. This CDR3 is 14 amino acids long. CDR3 region: CASRASEGADTQYF. DNA of the CDR3: TGTGCCAGCAGGGCTAGCGAGGGAGCAGATACGCAGTATTTT.